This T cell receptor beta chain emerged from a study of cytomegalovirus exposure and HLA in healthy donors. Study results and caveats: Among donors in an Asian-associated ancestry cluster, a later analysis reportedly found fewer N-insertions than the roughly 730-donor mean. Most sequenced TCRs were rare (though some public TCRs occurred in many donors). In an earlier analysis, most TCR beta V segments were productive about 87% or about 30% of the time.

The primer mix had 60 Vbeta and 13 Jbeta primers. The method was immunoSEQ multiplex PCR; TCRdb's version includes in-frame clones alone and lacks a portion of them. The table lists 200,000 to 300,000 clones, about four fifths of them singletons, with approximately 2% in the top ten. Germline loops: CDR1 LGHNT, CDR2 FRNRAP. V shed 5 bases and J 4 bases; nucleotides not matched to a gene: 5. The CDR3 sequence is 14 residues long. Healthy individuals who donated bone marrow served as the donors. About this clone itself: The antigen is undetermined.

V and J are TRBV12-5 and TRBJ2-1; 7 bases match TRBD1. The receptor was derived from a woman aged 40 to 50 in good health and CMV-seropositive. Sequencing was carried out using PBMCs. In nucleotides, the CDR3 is TGTGCTAGTGGTCCTGGGACAGCTTACAATGAGCAGTTCTTC. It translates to CASGPGTAYNEQFF.